The 30 T cell receptor beta chains below were found in one sample sequenced in a study of beta chain features in type 1 diabetes. These TCRs are of unknown antigen specificity. Study-level results: All four CD4+ subsets from Type 1 diabetes patients carried moderately but significantly shorter TCRB CDR3s.

Isolated RNA was reverse transcribed in full, so expressed TCRB transcripts were sequenced. This table comes from immunoSEQ multiplex PCR, and its TCRdb copy is limited to in-frame clones, with some not included. The sample has 300,000 to 450,000 clones, 8.5% to 10% seen once. Sequenced sample: central memory CD4+ T cells from blood. These receptors all come from a man aged 30-40 years with type 1 diabetes.

This clone was seen only a few times. The chain uses TRBV19 and TRBJ2-1; 9 bases agree with TRBD2. Germline trimming cut 4 bases from V and 10 bases from J; bases unmatched to any gene: 23. Germline CDR1 and CDR2: LNHDA and SQIVND (reference sequence). The CDR3 totals 19 residues. The CDR3 loop reads CASSTLRWGLADTGVEQFF. In DNA, the CDR3 is TGTGCCAGTAGTACCCTCCGGTGGGGACTAGCCGATACTGGTGTCGAGCAGTTCTTC.

In its sample, this clone was seen a few times. The chain carries TRBV19 and TRBJ1-2; D not resolved. CDR1 LNHDA and CDR2 SQIVND come from the germline V gene (reference sequence). The CDR3 spans 14 residues. With 5 bases removed from V and 8 bases from J, the gap between germline ends came to 18 bases. CDR3 DNA: TGTGCCAGTAGTTTCCGGGCCGCCTTCGAGGGCTACACCTTC. This encodes CASSFRAAFEGYTF.

The rearrangement links TRBV4-3 to TRBJ2-7; 11 nucleotides agree with TRBD2. The J segment lost 4 bases and the V segment lost 3 bases, leaving 5 bases of the junction unmatched. This CDR3 contains 15 residues. Per the germline V gene, CDR1 is LGHNA and CDR2 is YSLEER. DNA of the CDR3: TGCGCCAGCAGCCAGACGACTAGCGGGAATTACGAGCAGTACTTC. Amino acid sequence: CASSQTTSGNYEQYF.

There are many counts of this clone. The chain uses TRBV11-3 and TRBJ1-1; D unresolved. V gave up 3 bases and J gave up 0 bases, with 5 bases separating them. Germline loops: CDR1 SGHNT, CDR2 YENEEA. The CDR3 is made up of 13 amino acids. The CDR3 DNA follows: TGTGCCAGCAGCTTCGGTTTGAACACTGAAGCTTTCTTT. As protein: CASSFGLNTEAFF.

This rearrangement joins TRBV5-1 to TRBJ2-6; D possibly corresponds to TRBD2 (6 bases). Germline V gene sequence: CDR1 SGHRS, CDR2 YFSETQ. The CDR3 loop spans 17 amino acids. Trimming stripped 5 bases from V and 0 bases from J, with 15 bases between. The CDR3 region is CASRSTGLISGANVLTF. In DNA, the CDR3 is TGCGCCAGCAGATCCACGGGACTTATCTCTGGGGCCAACGTCCTGACTTTC.

This chain links TRBV7-2 with TRBJ2-5; D is unclear. This CDR3 has 13 residues. Trimming pared 5 bases from V and 3 bases from J, leaving 10 bases between. Germline CDR1 reads SGHTA; CDR2 reads FQGNSA. This chain's CDR3 is CASSRQNEETQYF. The CDR3 bases are TGTGCCAGCAGCAGGCAAAACGAAGAGACCCAGTACTTC.

This clone showed up just a few times. A read error may explain this, as a much larger clone is one base away. This chain connects TRBV28 to TRBJ2-5; perhaps TRBD1 as D (6 bases). Judging by the DNA end, TRBJ2-7 fits better; the J call may be wrong. This CDR3 contains 12 residues. The germline CDR1 and CDR2 sequences are MDHEN and SYDVKM. CDR3 sequence: CASSLRGNEQYF. In DNA form, the CDR3 reads TGTGCCAGCAGTTTAAGGGGGAACGAGCAGTACTTC.

This clone was counted a few times. The V gene is TRBV4-1, the J gene TRBJ2-7; 8 positions agree with TRBD2. Germline loops: CDR1 MGHRA, CDR2 YSYEKL. After removal of 4 bases from V and 3 bases from J, the junction contained 11 bases not matched to a gene. The CDR3 contains 16 residues. This chain's CDR3 is CASSRSGLAGDYEQYF. The CDR3 nucleotides read TGCGCCAGCAGCCGGTCTGGACTAGCTGGGGACTACGAGCAGTACTTC.

The chain couples TRBV4-3 to TRBJ1-2; D is uncertain. Looked up from germline, CDR1 is LGHNA and CDR2 is YSLEER. The V end was cut by 0 bases, the J end by 4 bases, with 18 bases between. The CDR3 consists of 17 residues. The CDR3 DNA reads TGCGCCAGCAGCCAAGATAACCGCCCCCCGGAGGCCTATGGCTACACCTTC. It encodes CASSQDNRPPEAYGYTF.

This clone has a handful of counts. The V call is TRBV5-1, the J call TRBJ2-2, with 12 nucleotides matching TRBD2. V lost 4 bases to trimming and J lost 2 bases; unmatched junction nucleotides: 3. Germline values: CDR1 SGHRS, CDR2 YFSETQ. CDR3 length equals 16 residues. The CDR3 DNA reads as TGCGCCAGCAGCCGGACTAGCGGGAAAAACACCGGGGAGCTGTTTTTT. Translating it yields CASSRTSGKNTGELFF.

The CDR3 is CSVAPGETQYF. As DNA, the CDR3 is TGCAGCGTGGCCCCAGGGGAGACCCAGTACTTC. V gene TRBV29-1 combines with J gene TRBJ2-5; maybe TRBD1 (5 bases). Per the germline V gene, CDR1 is SQVTM and CDR2 is ANQGSEA. Trimming removed 6 bases at V and 5 bases at J, with 10 bases between. CDR3 length equals 11 residues.

There are a few counts of this clone. The chain couples TRBV7-6 to TRBJ2-7, with 7 bases fitting TRBD1. V was pared by 4 bases and J by 12 bases, with 21 bases of the junction left unmatched. The CDR3 totals 16 residues. CDR1 is SGHVS and CDR2 is FNYEAQ in the germline V gene. CDR3 region: CASSSFQGGRMRAPYF. As DNA, the CDR3 is TGTGCCAGCAGCTCTTTTCAAGGGGGCAGGATGAGAGCACCGTACTTC.

This clone was picked up a small number of times. The V call is TRBV7-9, the J call TRBJ1-1; 7 nucleotides match TRBD1. Germline trimming cut 2 bases from V and 6 bases from J; bases unmatched to any gene: 3. The CDR3 is 13 residues long. CDR1 and CDR2 from the germline V gene are SEHNR and FQNEAQ (reference sequence). CDR3 protein: CASSLLQGAEAFF. As DNA, the CDR3 is TGTGCCAGCAGCTTACTCCAGGGGGCTGAAGCTTTCTTT.

This clone was recorded at least ten times. The gene calls are TRBV23-1 and TRBJ1-4; tentatively, D is TRBD1 (5 bases). TRBV23-1 is an open reading frame whose function is uncertain. The CDR3 runs 16 residues. The ends were cut back, 0 bases at V and 5 bases at J, with 13 bases in the middle. CDR3 protein: CASSQSARGVNEKLFF. CDR3 DNA sequence: TGCGCCAGCAGTCAATCGGCCCGAGGGGTGAATGAAAAACTGTTTTTT.

This clone was observed a few times. The chain joins TRBV27 to TRBJ2-7, with 7 bases fitting TRBD1. The germline V gene encodes CDR1 MNHEY and CDR2 SMNVEV (reference sequence). CDR3 size: 15 residues. Trimming at V came to 3 bases and at J to 3 bases, leaving 8 bases not matched to a gene. CDR3 sequence reads: CASSFAGTVNYEQYF. CDR3 nucleotide sequence: TGTGCCAGCAGTTTTGCCGGGACAGTGAACTACGAGCAGTACTTC.

This clone was counted at least ten times. V gene TRBV4-3 combines with J gene TRBJ2-7, with TRBD2 as a possible D gene (6 bases). The CDR3 runs to 17 residues. The germline V and J ends were trimmed by 1 base and 1 base, with 17 bases remaining between them. The germline CDR1 and CDR2 sequences are LGHNA and YSLEER. CDR3 protein: CASSQAGANGLSYEQYF. CDR3 coding DNA: TGCGCCAGCAGCCAAGCAGGCGCTAATGGACTATCCTACGAGCAGTACTTC.

In its sample, this clone was seen a few times. The chain has TRBV5-5 and TRBJ1-1; D gene uncertain. Looked up from germline, CDR1 is SGHKS and CDR2 is YYEKEE (reference sequence). There are 13 residues in the CDR3. The ends were cut back, 2 bases at V and 1 base at J, with 6 bases in the middle. The CDR3 nucleotides are TGTGCCAGCAGCTTCGGCGCGAACACTGAAGCTTTCTTT. Translated, it gives CASSFGANTEAFF.

This clone was counted between two and nine times. The rearrangement links TRBV11-2 to TRBJ2-4; D uncertain. This CDR3 spans 13 amino acids. Germline-derived CDR1 and CDR2 are SGHAT and FQNNGV. V lost 1 base to trimming and J lost 6 bases, with 7 bases between them. In nucleotides, the CDR3 is TGTGCCAGCAGCTTAGCTCTCGTAAACATTCAGTACTTC. It translates to CASSLALVNIQYF.

The chain employs TRBV6-6 and TRBJ2-5; D is undetermined. Trimming pared 0 bases from V and 5 bases from J, leaving 10 bases between. The germline CDR1 and CDR2 sequences are MNHNY and SVGAGI (reference sequence). This CDR3 is built from 14 residues. CDR3 bases: TGTGCCAGCAGTTACTCGAGTACAGATGAGACCCAGTACTTC. It yields the protein CASSYSSTDETQYF.

The V and J genes are TRBV19 and TRBJ1-5, with a weak D call TRBD1 (6 bases). The CDR3 totals 16 residues. Trimming removed 1 base at V and 0 bases at J, with 10 bases between. Germline V gene sequence: CDR1 LNHDA, CDR2 SQIVND (reference sequence). The CDR3 DNA follows: TGTGCCAGTAGTATAGGAGGGGGGTATAGCAATCAGCCCCAGCATTTT. This sequence encodes CASSIGGGYSNQPQHF. Together with reference TRBV19 and TRBJ1-5, the CDR3 gives the full variable domain: DGGITQSPKYLFRKEGQNVTLSCEQNLNHDAMYWYRQDPGQGLRLIYYSQIVNDFQKGDIAEGYSVSREKKESFPLTVTSAQKNPTAFYLCASSIGGGYSNQPQHFGDGTRLSIL.

This clone has only a few counts. This chain joins TRBV7-6 and TRBJ1-2; TRBD1 might be the D (5 bases). V dropped 4 bases and J dropped 2 bases, with 14 bases sitting between them. The CDR3 spans 15 residues. Germline V gives CDR1 SGHVS, CDR2 FNYEAQ. The DNA for the CDR3 is TGTGCCAGCAGCTCCCGGACAAACGTAAACTATGGCTACACCTTC. Amino acid sequence: CASSSRTNVNYGYTF.

The rearrangement links TRBV30 to TRBJ1-4, with no clear D. Germline-derived CDR1 and CDR2 are GTSNPN and SVGIG (reference sequence). Deletions cut 1 base from V and 7 bases from J, with 10 bases between. This CDR3 is built from 13 residues. As DNA, the CDR3 is TGTGCCTGGAGTGCGCGGGAAGGTGAAAAACTGTTTTTT. Translated, it gives CAWSAREGEKLFF.

This clone was counted only a few times. This CDR3 is also generated by other DNA sequences in the sample. V and J are TRBV5-1 and TRBJ1-2; D is undetermined. Germline V gene lookup returns CDR1 SGHRS and CDR2 YFSETQ. V was cut by 0 bases and J by 4 bases, with 4 bases left in between. The CDR3 totals 12 residues. The DNA for the CDR3 is TGCGCCAGCAGCTTGGACTTCTATGGCTACACCTTC. It codes for CASSLDFYGYTF.

This clone appeared a few times. The gene calls are TRBV27 and TRBJ1-2; no firm D call. Deletions cut 8 bases from V and 0 bases from J, with 10 bases between. This CDR3 has 13 residues. CDR1 and CDR2 (germline): MNHEY, SMNVEV (reference sequence). As DNA, the CDR3 is TGTGCCAGCCGCCCCACAGCTAACTATGGCTACACCTTC. Its protein is CASRPTANYGYTF.

The gene calls are TRBV27 and TRBJ2-3, with TRBD2 matching over 14 bases. Germline V gene lookup returns CDR1 MNHEY and CDR2 SMNVEV (reference sequence). V shed 5 bases, J shed 6 bases, and the junction held 4 bases outside the gene matches. This CDR3 comprises 15 residues. Here the CDR3 reads CASSQRTSGRDTQYF. For the CDR3, the DNA is TGTGCCAGCAGTCAACGGACTAGCGGGAGGGATACGCAGTATTTT.

This clone was counted between two and nine times. The V call is TRBV6-5, the J call TRBJ1-4, with D unresolved. The CDR3 loop spans 14 amino acids. Germline values: CDR1 MNHEY, CDR2 SVGAGI. V was shortened by 6 bases and J by 6 bases, with 14 bases between the two germline ends. The CDR3 sequence is CASSSQSPDEKLFF. CDR3 DNA sequence: TGTGCCAGCAGCTCACAGTCCCCGGATGAAAAACTGTTTTTT.

The chain couples TRBV7-8 to TRBJ2-5; 8 bases are shared with TRBD2. The trim removed 5 bases at V and 3 bases at J, leaving 5 bases unmatched. This CDR3 is 14 amino acids long. From germline, CDR1 is SGHVS and CDR2 FQNEAQ. Written as DNA, the CDR3 is TGTGCCAGCAGCCTGACGCGGGGGGAAGAGACCCAGTACTTC. The encoded protein is CASSLTRGEETQYF.

V is TRBV10-3 and J is TRBJ2-7, with D possibly TRBD1 on 6 matching bases. V lost 3 bases, J lost 0 bases, and 21 bases lay in between. CDR3 length: 18 residues. CDR1 is ENHRY, CDR2 SYGVKD, per germline. The DNA for the CDR3 is TGTGCCATCAGTGACCAAACGAGGGGCCAGGGGTCCTCCTACGAGCAGTACTTC. Translated: CAISDQTRGQGSSYEQYF.

This clone was counted a few times. The V and J genes are TRBV21-1 and TRBJ2-7. TRBV21-1 counts as a pseudogene. The CDR3 extends over 16 amino acids. CDR3 residues: CASSKALRDGSYEQYF. DNA for the CDR3: TGTGCCAGCAGCAAAGCGCTCCGGGACGGCTCCTACGAGCAGTACTTC.

This chain links TRBV5-1 with TRBJ2-7; no clear D gene. Germline V gives CDR1 SGHRS, CDR2 YFSETQ. This CDR3 is built from 15 residues. The V gene lost 0 bases and the J gene lost 3 bases, with 13 bases spanning the gap. The CDR3 DNA is TGCGCCAGCAGCTTGGGGGATTTGATAGTCTACGAGCAGTACTTC. This codes for CASSLGDLIVYEQYF.